These 30 T cell receptor beta chains originate from one sample sequenced in a study of shared clonotypes between healthy human individuals. Clones were sequenced by immunoSEQ multiplex PCR, and TCRdb holds only the in-frame ones, with some missing. Found here are 1,400,000 or so clones, less than 99% of them singletons; the top ten hold about 0.35%. Material for sequencing was naive CD4+ T cells sorted from blood. The sample's subset: CD45RA+ positively selected. The source of these receptors is a man aged 25-45 years in good health.

The V call is TRBV5-1, the J call TRBJ2-1; 10 bases match TRBD2. V was clipped by 4 bases and J by 3 bases; unmatched bases: 7. This CDR3 is 16 amino acids long. The germline CDR1 and CDR2 sequences are SGHRS and YFSETQ. The CDR3 DNA reads TGCGCCAGCAGCCAACTTAGCGGGAGGATCTACAATGAGCAGTTCTTC. It translates to CASSQLSGRIYNEQFF.

The genes are TRBV6-5 and TRBJ1-1, with D uncertain. Trimming removed 5 bases at V and 12 bases at J, with 16 bases between. Per the germline V gene, CDR1 is MNHEY and CDR2 is SVGAGI. This CDR3 contains 12 residues. The CDR3 loop is CASSIRGVVTFF. For the CDR3, the DNA is TGTGCCAGCAGTATCCGGGGTGTGGTAACTTTCTTT.

The rearrangement joins TRBV19 to TRBJ2-5, with D possibly matching TRBD2 (7 bases). CDR3 length equals 16 residues. V was shortened by 5 bases and J by 5 bases, with 21 bases between the two germline ends. Germline loops: CDR1 LNHDA, CDR2 SQIVND (reference sequence). In nucleotides, the CDR3 is TGTGCCAGTAGTCCCCGAAGGGGGGGGGCTCTGGAGACCCAGTACTTC. Translating it yields CASSPRRGGALETQYF.

The rearrangement links TRBV9 to TRBJ1-5; tentative D call: TRBD1 (5 bases). V lost 9 bases and J 0 bases, leaving 16 bases between the germline ends. CDR1 is SGDLS and CDR2 is YYNGEE in the germline V gene. This CDR3 region has 15 residues. The CDR3 DNA reads TGTGCCACCCCCGTTTGGGGACTTAGCAATCAGCCCCAGCATTTT. This sequence encodes CATPVWGLSNQPQHF.

V is TRBV4-2 and J is TRBJ1-5, with D perhaps matching TRBD1 (6 bases). Germline assignment: CDR1 LGHNA and CDR2 YNFKEQ. Trimming took off 0 bases at V and 7 bases at J, with 19 bases between the two ends. There are 17 residues in the CDR3. The CDR3 coding sequence is TGTGCCAGCAGCCAAGATCAGGGGCCAGGTCGATGGCAGCCCCAGCATTTT. This sequence encodes CASSQDQGPGRWQPQHF.

The V gene is TRBV6-5, the J gene TRBJ2-1; 10 nucleotides align to TRBD2. The CDR3 length is 15 residues. V lost 6 bases to trimming and J lost 5 bases; unmatched junction nucleotides: 7. CDR1 is MNHEY and CDR2 is SVGAGI in the germline V gene. CDR3 sequence (DNA): TGTGCCAGCAGCAAGGGACTAGCGCCTCACAATGAGCAGTTCTTC. This translates into CASSKGLAPHNEQFF.

The rearrangement uses TRBV5-1 and TRBJ2-1; D gene unclear. V lost 0 bases, J lost 7 bases, and 11 bases lay in between. The CDR3 loop spans 14 amino acids. The germline CDR1 and CDR2 sequences are SGHRS and YFSETQ. The CDR3 loop is CASSLVVGSNEQFF. In DNA, the CDR3 is TGCGCCAGCAGCTTGGTCGTAGGGTCTAATGAGCAGTTCTTC.

The chain carries TRBV6-5 and TRBJ2-6; no definite D call. Deletions cut 6 bases from V and 4 bases from J, with 7 bases between. The CDR3 is made up of 13 amino acids. The V gene's germline CDR1 is MNHEY and CDR2 SVGAGI. The CDR3 region has the DNA TGTGCCAGCAGCTCGTCCGGGGCCAACGTCCTGACTTTC. Translated, it gives CASSSSGANVLTF.

V gene TRBV10-3 combines with J gene TRBJ2-1; the D gene could be TRBD1 or TRBD2 (5 bases each). CDR3 size: 12 residues. Trimming stripped 2 bases from V and 6 bases from J, with 5 bases between. Germline assignment: CDR1 ENHRY and CDR2 SYGVKD. CDR3 amino acids: CAISEGTNEQFF. The CDR3 DNA reads as TGTGCCATCAGTGAGGGGACCAATGAGCAGTTCTTC.

The chain is built from TRBV7-9 and TRBJ1-2, with D unclear. V was clipped by 1 base and J by 2 bases, with 8 bases between them. The germline V gene has CDR1 SEHNR and CDR2 FQNEAQ (reference sequence). The CDR3 contains 14 residues. CDR3 in amino acids: CASSLDATNYGYTF. CDR3 bases: TGTGCCAGCAGCTTAGACGCGACGAACTATGGCTACACCTTC.

The chain employs TRBV19 and TRBJ2-7, with D perhaps matching TRBD1 (5 bases). The ends were cut back, 5 bases at V and 0 bases at J, with 11 bases in the middle. Germline CDR1 is LNHDA and CDR2 is SQIVND (reference sequence). This CDR3 contains 14 residues. The chain's CDR3 is CASSFRQSSYEQYF. The CDR3 DNA reads as TGTGCCAGTAGTTTCAGACAGTCCTCCTACGAGCAGTACTTC.

The chain employs TRBV15 and TRBJ2-3, with TRBD2 matching over 7 bases. Looked up from germline, CDR1 is LNHNV and CDR2 is YYDKDF (reference sequence). The J segment lost 6 bases and the V segment lost 1 base, leaving 10 bases of the junction unmatched. The CDR3 runs to 16 residues. CDR3 in amino acids: CATSRGDSRGVDTQYF. CDR3 bases: TGTGCCACCAGCAGAGGTGATAGCCGGGGGGTGGATACGCAGTATTTT.

The DNA of the CDR3 is TGTGCCAGCAGCCAAGATGGACGTCGGGAAGAGACCCAGTACTTC. It specifies CASSQDGRREETQYF. The chain carries TRBV4-2 and TRBJ2-5; D is undetermined. Per germline, CDR1 LGHNA and CDR2 YNFKEQ. With 0 bases removed from V and 3 bases from J, the gap between germline ends came to 11 bases. The CDR3 extends over 15 amino acids.

J is TRBJ2-1 and V is TRBV7-2; D assignment may be TRBD1 or TRBD2 (5 bases each). This CDR3 comprises 14 residues. V lost 5 bases, J lost 9 bases, and 17 bases lay in between. From germline, CDR1 is SGHTA and CDR2 FQGNSA. CDR3 protein: CASSPHPRDREQFF. The CDR3 coding sequence is TGTGCCAGCAGCCCCCATCCACGGGACCGTGAGCAGTTCTTC.

The V and J genes are TRBV10-3 and TRBJ2-7; no clear D. CDR3 length equals 12 residues. CDR1 is ENHRY, CDR2 SYGVKD, per germline. With 6 bases removed from V and 8 bases from J, the gap between germline ends came to 14 bases. CDR3 amino acids: CAIRTADAKQYF. The CDR3 DNA reads TGTGCCATCAGGACGGCCGACGCGAAGCAGTACTTC.

The chain links TRBV5-1 to TRBJ1-2, with D perhaps matching TRBD1 (5 bases). From germline, CDR1 is SGHRS and CDR2 YFSETQ. The CDR3 has 16 residues. Trimming took off 3 bases at V and 2 bases at J, with 17 bases between the two ends. The DNA of the CDR3 is TGCGCCAGCAGCTCTTCTGGGGGACCCTTCAACTATGGCTACACCTTC. Its translation: CASSSSGGPFNYGYTF. Supplemented by reference TRBV5-1 and TRBJ1-2, the full variable domain reads KAGVTQTPRYLIKTRGQQVTLSCSPISGHRSVSWYQQTPGQGLQFLFEYFSETQRNKGNFPGRFSGRQFSNSRSEMNVSTLELGDSALYLCASSSSGGPFNYGYTFGSGTRLTVV.

V and J are TRBV7-3 and TRBJ2-1; 9 nucleotides match TRBD2. Losses at the gene ends were 0 bases for V and 8 bases for J; bases not matched to a gene: 23. Germline values: CDR1 SGHTA, CDR2 FQGTGA. The CDR3 consists of 21 residues. CDR3 loop: CASSLTHAPLAGLAPRDEQFF. The CDR3 DNA follows: TGTGCCAGCAGCTTAACCCACGCACCTCTAGCGGGATTAGCCCCTAGGGATGAGCAGTTCTTC. Full variable domain (outside the CDR3, taken from reference TRBV7-3 and TRBJ2-1): GAGVSQTPSNKVTEKGKYVELRCDPISGHTALYWYRQSLGQGPEFLIYFQGTGAADDSGLPNDRFFAVRPEGSVSTLKIQRTERGDSAVYLCASSLTHAPLAGLAPRDEQFFGPGTRLTVL.

As regards this clone: Other DNA sequences within the sample encode an identical CDR3. The rearrangement joins TRBV2 to TRBJ2-7; D is unresolved. Trimming pared 3 bases from V and 3 bases from J, leaving 6 bases between. This CDR3 comprises 12 residues. CDR1 and CDR2 (germline): SNHLY, FYNNEI. Here the CDR3 DNA reads TGTGCCAGCAGTGACAGATTCTACGAGCAGTACTTC. This translates into CASSDRFYEQYF.

V usage is TRBV2 and J usage is TRBJ2-2, with D possibly being TRBD1 or TRBD2 (5 bases each). V dropped 2 bases and J dropped 6 bases, with 10 bases sitting between them. Germline V gene data show CDR1 as SNHLY and CDR2 as FYNNEI. This CDR3 region has 14 residues. CDR3 bases: TGTGCCAGCAGTGAACAGGGAGTCGCCGGGGAGCTGTTTTTT. It encodes CASSEQGVAGELFF.

Only one count was recorded for this clone. The chain couples TRBV6-5 to TRBJ2-7, with a weak D call TRBD2 (5 bases). The V end was cut by 2 bases, the J end by 0 bases, with 8 bases between. There are 14 residues in the CDR3. CDR1 and CDR2 (germline): MNHEY, SVGAGI. The CDR3 coding sequence is TGTGCCAGCAGTTACGTTGAGGGCTCCTACGAGCAGTACTTC. Protein: CASSYVEGSYEQYF.

About this clone itself: The same CDR3 is also encoded by other DNA sequences in this sample. The genes are TRBV9 and TRBJ2-7; D gene ambiguous. The CDR3 totals 13 residues. CDR1 SGDLS and CDR2 YYNGEE come from the germline V gene. V lost 0 bases and J lost 1, with 5 bases in between. Here the CDR3 DNA reads TGTGCCAGCAGCGTAGGGGTGTCCTACGAGCAGTACTTC. Translated: CASSVGVSYEQYF.

The rearrangement joins TRBV15 to TRBJ2-7; possibly TRBD1 for D (6 bases). The ends were cut back, 0 bases at V and 4 bases at J, with 13 bases in the middle. Germline V gene data show CDR1 as LNHNV and CDR2 as YYDKDF (reference sequence). The CDR3 runs to 15 residues. The CDR3 loop reads CATSRDLTGMYEQYF. CDR3 bases: TGTGCCACCAGCAGAGATCTCACAGGGATGTACGAGCAGTACTTC.

The V gene is TRBV5-1, the J gene TRBJ1-2, with D unclear. The CDR3 covers 13 residues. V shed 3 bases and J shed 4 bases, with 10 bases lying between them. Germline loops: CDR1 SGHRS, CDR2 YFSETQ. The CDR3 region has the DNA TGCGCCAGCAGCTACGATCCATTCTATGGCTACACCTTC. This encodes CASSYDPFYGYTF.

The V and J genes are TRBV11-1 and TRBJ2-7, with TRBD2 identical over 13 bases. Germline CDR1 reads SGHAT; CDR2 reads FQDESV (reference sequence). This CDR3 has 14 amino acids. With V trimmed by 6 bases and J by 4 bases, 3 bases remained unmatched. CDR3 loop: CASSRLAGGYEQYF. The CDR3 DNA reads as TGTGCCAGCAGTCGACTAGCGGGAGGTTACGAGCAGTACTTC.

With regard to this clone: Other DNA sequences in the same sample also yield this CDR3. The chain has TRBV7-3 and TRBJ2-3; D remains ambiguous. V lost 2 bases, J lost 4 bases, and 4 bases lay in between. The CDR3 length is 12 residues. CDR1 and CDR2 from the germline V gene are SGHTA and FQGTGA. The CDR3, as DNA: TGTGCCAGCAGCTTAGGGGCAGATACGCAGTATTTT. Translating it yields CASSLGADTQYF.

CDR3 DNA sequence: TGTGCCAGCAGTTTCGTACGAGGGGGCAACACCGGGGAGCTGTTTTTT. It yields the protein CASSFVRGGNTGELFF. The chain employs TRBV28 and TRBJ2-2; 7 bases agree with TRBD1. CDR1 is MDHEN and CDR2 is SYDVKM in the germline V gene. After removal of 3 bases from V and 2 bases from J, the junction contained 6 bases not matched to a gene. The CDR3 is made up of 16 amino acids. The complete variable domain, with remaining parts taken from reference TRBV28 and TRBJ2-2, reads DVKVTQSSRYLVKRTGEKVFLECVQDMDHENMFWYRQDPGLGLRLIYFSYDVKMKEKGDIPEGYSVSREKKERFSLILESASTNQTSMYLCASSFVRGGNTGELFFGEGSRLTVL.

V and J are TRBV2 and TRBJ2-5, with no clear D. This CDR3 contains 14 residues. V was clipped by 5 bases and J by 1 base, with 11 bases between them. Germline V gene data show CDR1 as SNHLY and CDR2 as FYNNEI. CDR3 coding DNA: TGTGCCAGCAGTTTCCACCACAGCCAAGAGACCCAGTACTTC. This codes for CASSFHHSQETQYF.

This chain joins TRBV7-3 and TRBJ2-1; TRBD2 matches 14 bases. The ends lost 5 bases at V and 10 bases at J; junction bases unmatched: 4. CDR1 SGHTA and CDR2 FQGTGA come from the germline V gene. The CDR3 consists of 14 residues. The CDR3 loop is CASSRGTSGGEQFF. The CDR3 DNA reads as TGTGCCAGCAGCCGAGGGACTAGCGGGGGAGAGCAGTTCTTC.

The chain carries TRBV5-1 and TRBJ2-7; weak D call: TRBD1 (6 bases). The CDR3 is 14 amino acids. With 4 bases removed from V and 5 bases from J, the gap between germline ends came to 16 bases. Germline V gene data show CDR1 as SGHRS and CDR2 as YFSETQ. The CDR3 DNA follows: TGCGCCAGCAGCCGTCAGGGGCTCTTCGACGAGCAGTACTTC. It specifies CASSRQGLFDEQYF.

Remarks on this clone: Other DNA variants within this sample encode the same CDR3. This sequence joins TRBV7-2 and TRBJ2-3, with no clear D. The CDR3 loop spans 13 amino acids. V was pared by 5 bases and J by 1 base, with 7 bases between. Germline V CDR1 and CDR2: SGHTA, FQGNSA. The CDR3 loop reads CASSPVGTDTQYF. The CDR3 nucleotides read TGTGCCAGCAGCCCCGTGGGCACAGATACGCAGTATTTT.